A single sample is the source of the 27 T cell receptor beta chains below, sequenced in a study of radiotherapy plus CTLA-4 blockade in lung cancer. Data came from immunoSEQ multiplex PCR; TCRdb stores just in-frame clones and leaves some out. The table lists 85,000 to 90,000 clones, around 87% of them singletons. The specimen comprised peripheral blood, sampled from a patient treated with radiotherapy plus ipilimumab. The receptors shown here come from a human donor with non-small cell lung cancer that progressed on radiotherapy plus ipilimumab.

The chain employs TRBV5-6 and TRBJ2-7; perhaps TRBD2 as D (6 bases). CDR3 length: 15 residues. Trimming shortened V by 3 bases and J by 4 bases, and 17 bases separated the two germline ends. Germline lookup yields CDR1 SGHDT and CDR2 YYEEEE. The CDR3 coding sequence is TGTGCCAGCAGCTGGAGGGGCAAGGGGACGTACGAGCAGTACTTC. It codes for CASSWRGKGTYEQYF.

V and J are TRBV6-5 and TRBJ2-7; 8 nucleotides match TRBD2. Trimming removed 6 bases from V and 3 bases from J; junction bases left unmatched: 4. Germline V gene data show CDR1 as MNHEY and CDR2 as SVGAGI. This CDR3 contains 13 residues. This chain's CDR3 is CASSPREGYEQYF. The DNA for the CDR3 is TGTGCCAGCAGCCCTCGGGAGGGCTACGAGCAGTACTTC.

This chain uses TRBV7-9 with TRBJ1-6; perhaps TRBD1 as D (5 bases). V lost 2 bases and J lost 8, with 13 bases in between. Germline V gene sequence: CDR1 SEHNR, CDR2 FQNEAQ (reference sequence). CDR3 size: 15 residues. This CDR3 reads CASSLRQGGDSPLHF. The CDR3 coding sequence is TGTGCCAGCAGCTTACGGCAGGGAGGGGATTCACCCCTCCACTTT.

This chain joins TRBV7-8 and TRBJ2-1; TRBD2 matches at 7 bases. V lost 2 bases, J lost 0 bases, and 16 bases stayed unmatched. This CDR3 has 20 amino acids. Germline CDR1 is SGHVS and CDR2 is FQNEAQ. The CDR3 here is CASSLFLQTVGGSSYNEQFF. CDR3 in DNA: TGTGCCAGCAGCTTATTTTTGCAAACGGTGGGGGGGTCCTCCTACAATGAGCAGTTCTTC.

V gene TRBV19 combines with J gene TRBJ1-2, with a weak D call TRBD1 (6 bases). Germline values: CDR1 LNHDA, CDR2 SQIVND (reference sequence). CDR3 length: 14 residues. V lost 7 bases and J 0 bases, leaving 12 bases between the germline ends. CDR3 sequence: CASKSGAANYGYTF. The CDR3 DNA is TGTGCCAGTAAATCGGGGGCGGCTAACTATGGCTACACCTTC.

The chain links TRBV11-3 to TRBJ2-3; 11 bases line up with TRBD2. V lost 8 bases, J lost 6 bases, and 4 bases stayed unmatched. The CDR3 runs to 13 residues. The germline V gene has CDR1 SGHNT and CDR2 YENEEA. The chain's CDR3 is CASQLAGADTQYF. CDR3 sequence (DNA): TGTGCCAGCCAACTAGCGGGAGCCGATACGCAGTATTTT.

The chain has TRBV7-2 and TRBJ2-5; TRBD2 agrees at 7 bases. V lost 1 base to trimming and J lost 2 bases; unmatched junction nucleotides: 10. The CDR3 has 17 amino acids. Looked up from germline, CDR1 is SGHTA and CDR2 is FQGNSA. CDR3 DNA sequence: TGTGCCAGCAGCTTAGGGCGGGGAGGGTCCTCTCAAGAGACCCAGTACTTC. It encodes CASSLGRGGSSQETQYF.

V is TRBV5-4 and J is TRBJ2-7; 8 bases map to TRBD1. The germline CDR1 and CDR2 sequences are SGHNT and YYREEE (reference sequence). The V and J ends lost 4 bases and 3 bases, in that order; junction bases with no gene match: 3. This CDR3 spans 13 amino acids. The CDR3 coding sequence is TGTGCCAGCAGCGGACAGGGTGGCTACGAGCAGTACTTC. Its translation is CASSGQGGYEQYF.

The gene calls are TRBV5-1 and TRBJ1-2, with D possibly being TRBD1 (5 bases). Germline V CDR1 and CDR2: SGHRS, YFSETQ. Trimming shortened V by 2 bases and J by 5 bases, and 13 bases separated the two germline ends. There are 14 residues in the CDR3. DNA of the CDR3: TGCGCCAGCAGCTTACTGCGGGACCCTTATGGCTACACCTTC. Translation: CASSLLRDPYGYTF. Based on the CDR3 plus reference TRBV5-1 and TRBJ1-2, the full variable domain is KAGVTQTPRYLIKTRGQQVTLSCSPISGHRSVSWYQQTPGQGLQFLFEYFSETQRNKGNFPGRFSGRQFSNSRSEMNVSTLELGDSALYLCASSLLRDPYGYTFGSGTRLTVV.

J is TRBJ1-1 and V is TRBV11-2; the match to TRBD1 covers 11 bases. The J segment lost 4 bases and the V segment lost 6 bases, leaving 13 bases of the junction unmatched. CDR3 length: 17 residues. Germline loops: CDR1 SGHAT, CDR2 FQNNGV. CDR3 amino acids: CASSWDWTGGRGTEAFF. The CDR3 region has the DNA TGTGCCAGCAGTTGGGATTGGACAGGGGGCAGGGGCACTGAAGCTTTCTTT.

V is TRBV5-1 and J is TRBJ2-6, with 9 bases aligning to TRBD1. The trim removed 3 bases at V and 7 bases at J, leaving 5 bases unmatched. From germline, CDR1 is SGHRS and CDR2 YFSETQ. The CDR3 is made up of 15 amino acids. CDR3 in DNA: TGCGCCAGCAGCTCCTCGGGACAGGGAGCCAACGTCCTGACTTTC. It yields the protein CASSSSGQGANVLTF.

J is TRBJ1-2 and V is TRBV6-1; D not certain. V lost 6 bases and J 4 bases, leaving 12 bases between the germline ends. Germline values: CDR1 MNHNS, CDR2 SASEGT. The CDR3 contains 13 residues. Written as DNA, the CDR3 is TGTGCCAGCAGACTAACAGCGTCCTATGGCTACACCTTC. It translates to CASRLTASYGYTF.

This clone showed up just once. This sequence joins TRBV19 and TRBJ1-3, with D maybe TRBD1 (6 bases). Trimming pared 4 bases from V and 2 bases from J, leaving 15 bases between. Germline V gives CDR1 LNHDA, CDR2 SQIVND (reference sequence). There are 16 residues in the CDR3. The CDR3 DNA is TGTGCCAGTAGTACCTACAGGGTTCTACCTGGAAACACCATATATTTT. It encodes CASSTYRVLPGNTIYF.

The chain combines TRBV2 with TRBJ1-1, with D tentatively TRBD1 (6 bases). Germline V lookup: CDR1 SNHLY, CDR2 FYNNEI. The CDR3 has 14 amino acids. V was shortened by 2 bases and J by 3 bases, with 10 bases between the two germline ends. The CDR3 nucleotides read TGTGCCAGCAGTGAACAGGGGACCCACACTGAAGCTTTCTTT. Translating gives CASSEQGTHTEAFF. The whole variable domain, remainder taken from reference TRBV2 and TRBJ1-1, is EPEVTQTPSHQVTQMGQEVILRCVPISNHLYFYWYRQILGQKVEFLVSFYNNEISEKSEIFDDQFSVERPDGSNFTLKIRSTKLEDSAMYFCASSEQGTHTEAFFGQGTRLTVV.

The rearrangement joins TRBV15 to TRBJ2-1, with D maybe TRBD1 (5 bases). Deletions cut 8 bases from V and 8 bases from J, with 13 bases between. The germline CDR1 and CDR2 sequences are LNHNV and YYDKDF (reference sequence). CDR3 length: 12 amino acids. The chain's CDR3 is CATGRGWDEQFF. The DNA for the CDR3 is TGTGCCACCGGTAGGGGTTGGGATGAGCAGTTCTTC.

The V and J genes are TRBV6-1 and TRBJ1-5; the D is unclear. The germline CDR1 and CDR2 sequences are MNHNS and SASEGT. This CDR3 region has 17 residues. The V gene lost 4 bases and the J gene lost 2 bases, with 18 bases spanning the gap. CDR3 sequence (DNA): TGTGCCAGCAGTGCTATCTCAGGTGGTTTCGGCAATCAGCCCCAGCATTTT. It encodes CASSAISGGFGNQPQHF.

J is TRBJ1-2 and V is TRBV28; the D is unclear. V was cut by 8 bases and J by 0 bases, with 13 bases left in between. The CDR3 runs 14 residues. The V gene's germline CDR1 is MDHEN and CDR2 SYDVKM. The CDR3 loop reads CASFPLGTNYGYTF. In DNA form, the CDR3 reads TGTGCCAGCTTCCCCCTAGGGACTAACTATGGCTACACCTTC.

About this clone: The sample has other DNA sequences that encode this CDR3 too. The chain recombines TRBV20-1 with TRBJ1-3; no clear D gene. This CDR3 has 11 residues. The germline gives CDR1 DFQATT, CDR2 SNEGSKA (reference sequence). The CDR3 sequence is CSGQTGNTIYF. In DNA, the CDR3 is TGCAGCGGGCAGACTGGAAACACCATATATTTT.

The chain employs TRBV7-2 and TRBJ2-2; 8 bases match TRBD1. The trim removed 5 bases at V and 3 bases at J, leaving 8 bases unmatched. CDR1 is SGHTA and CDR2 is FQGNSA in the germline V gene. This CDR3 contains 16 residues. CDR3 DNA: TGTGCCAGCAGCCCTACGGACAGGGCTTACACCGGGGAGCTGTTTTTT. Translated: CASSPTDRAYTGELFF.

Worth noting for this clone: Germline is not matched at one junction end, which may reflect a read error. V is TRBV7-7 and J is TRBJ2-1; TRBD2 agrees at 7 bases. The CDR3 spans 15 residues. Germline CDR1 SSHAT, CDR2 FNYEAQ (reference sequence). CDR3: CASSLSSGLNNEQFF. For the CDR3, the DNA is TGTGCTAGCAGCTTGTCTAGCGGACTAAACAATGAGCAGTTCTTC.

The chain carries TRBV29-1 and TRBJ2-7; TRBD1 agrees at 10 bases. Trimming cost V 4 bases and J 6 bases; bases outside gene matches: 12. The length of the CDR3 is 15 residues. In germline, CDR1 is SQVTM, CDR2 ANQGSEA. CDR3 region: CSVGEPGQGWGEQYF. In DNA, the CDR3 is TGCAGCGTTGGTGAACCGGGACAGGGGTGGGGCGAGCAGTACTTC.

The chain joins TRBV6-6 to TRBJ2-5; TRBD2 aligns across 8 bases. The better agreement between TRBJ2-7 and the DNA end casts doubt on the J call. CDR3 length: 16 residues. Germline CDR1 reads MNHNY; CDR2 reads SVGAGI (reference sequence). CDR3 nucleotides: TGTGCCAGCAGTTACTCGGGCAGCGGGGGATCAGACGAGCAGTACTTC. It translates to CASSYSGSGGSDEQYF.

The chain couples TRBV27 to TRBJ2-7, with TRBD2 matching 9 bases. Germline-derived CDR1 and CDR2 are MNHEY and SMNVEV (reference sequence). CDR3 length: 16 amino acids. V gave up 0 bases and J gave up 3 bases; unmatched junction bases: 6. CDR3 loop: CASSLSGGRVNYEQYF. The CDR3 nucleotides are TGTGCCAGCAGTTTATCGGGCGGGAGGGTAAACTACGAGCAGTACTTC.

V and J are TRBV19 and TRBJ1-2; possibly TRBD1 for D (6 bases). Germline V CDR1 and CDR2: LNHDA, SQIVND (reference sequence). V was cut by 6 bases and J by 5 bases, with 16 bases left in between. The CDR3 contains 14 residues. The CDR3 nucleotides are TGTGCCAGTAGGCGCGGGACACTAGAATATGGCTACACCTTC. Residues: CASRRGTLEYGYTF.

The chain has TRBV11-2 and TRBJ1-2, with D maybe TRBD1 (6 bases). Germline CDR1 reads SGHAT; CDR2 reads FQNNGV. The CDR3 totals 15 residues. V lost 2 bases, J lost 4 bases, and 14 bases lay in between. CDR3 sequence (DNA): TGTGCCAGCAGCTTACCTATGGACAGCCCCTATGGCTACACCTTC. This encodes CASSLPMDSPYGYTF.

The rearrangement uses TRBV28 and TRBJ2-7; 13 nucleotides match TRBD2. CDR1 is MDHEN, CDR2 SYDVKM, per germline. V was clipped by 2 bases and J by 1 base; unmatched bases: 2. This CDR3 is built from 16 residues. The CDR3 reads CASSLRLAGGSYEQYF. The CDR3 DNA follows: TGTGCCAGCAGTTTAAGACTAGCGGGGGGATCCTACGAGCAGTACTTC.

The chain recombines TRBV7-6 with TRBJ2-5; 9 bases are a match to TRBD2. Germline CDR1 reads SGHVS; CDR2 reads FNYEAQ. CDR3 length equals 14 residues. The V segment lost 4 bases and the J segment 7 bases; nucleotides outside the gene matches: 7. The CDR3 nucleotides are TGTGCCAGCAGCTCCCTAGCGGGGACAGTGACCCAGTACTTC. Encoded protein: CASSSLAGTVTQYF.